Sequencing of this TCR beta chain was carried out in a study of CD8+ T cells in alopecia areata (dated by TCRdb to the late 2010s). With respect to the entire study: The treated patients, all with moderate-to-severe alopecia areata, were enrolled in an open-label pilot trial of oral tofacitinib given at 5 to 10 mg twice daily. Tofacitinib was given for 6 to 18 months, followed by 6 months of follow-up off drug to assess delayed response and recurrence. High-throughput TCRbeta sequencing was used to examine T cell clonal expansion in alopecia areata in both the C3H/HeJ mouse model and human patients. On the human side, TCRbeta sequencing was run on scalp tissue and on sorted CD4+ and CD8+ peripheral blood T cells from healthy controls and from alopecia areata patients with either patchy or totalis/universalis disease. Patients on tofacitinib were biopsied at baseline and after 4 and 24 weeks of treatment, and several of the patients also had a later scalp biopsy. Clonality in the scalp was compared among normal scalp (n=4), patchy alopecia areata scalp (n=8), and alopecia totalis/universalis scalp (n=8). RNA was obtained with the PAXgene miRNA kit for fixed scalp, the miRNeasy kit for PBMCs, and the RNeasy kit for mouse skin. TCRbeta CDR3 regions were amplified by immunoSEQ multiplex PCR with 35 Vbeta forward and 13 Jbeta reverse primers.

On the study overall, not on this receptor specifically: Higher clonality and more expanded CD8+ clones were observed in lesional scalp than in normal scalp, particularly in alopecia totalis/universalis, a finding suggestive of antigenic drive. TCR sequences shared between patients were less clear than in mice, possibly partly because of HLA diversity in the patient population. Resident alphabeta T cells in normal human skin are also sequenced, complicating scalp TCR repertoire analysis, unlike mouse skin dominated by gammadelta T cells.

Reading the label with the study, this specimen's time point is: baseline before oral tofacitinib. Lesional scalp punch biopsies and peripheral blood were collected from alopecia areata patients. PBMCs were isolated by density centrifugation and stained for CD3, CD4 and CD8, and CD4+ and CD8+ T cells were sorted on a FACSAria. The CDR3 holds 13 amino acids from the cysteine to the phenylalanine. Just the 39-base CDR3 DNA is kept, in frame starting at base 1. At the junction V is shortened by 5 bases and J by 1 base, with 9 bases in between. The germline V gene supplies CDR1 SGDLS and CDR2 YYNGEE. The protocol used for the library was the immunoSEQ multiplex PCR assay. For TCR sequencing, RNA was extracted from every sample and reverse transcribed into cDNA to serve as template. First-strand cDNA was synthesized using SuperScript III with a 2:1 mix of oligo-dT and random hexamers. A synthetic immune receptor repertoire was used to assess amplification bias, and residual bias was removed computationally. Per the authors' processing: Raw reads were preprocessed to remove errors, and CDR3 was defined by IMGT conventions from the conserved cysteine to phenylalanine. Clonality was computed as 1 minus the Shannon entropy, with the entropy normalized by log2 of the number of productive unique TCRs. Scalp TCRbeta sequences were cross-referenced with sorted blood CD4 and CD8 repertoires so that the CD4 or CD8 identity of scalp clones could be inferred. TCRdb stores this immuneACCESS table with in-frame sequences only. Part of the clones is absent; in the studies checked, under half of the shortfall reflects unresolved V genes, and no reason is known for the rest. V and J calls and clone size follow that table, whereas D and trimming were derived from the DNA. A total of roughly 140,000 clones appear in this sample, 45% to 60% of them only once. The ten biggest clones cover just under 20% of the sample.

A few counts support this clone. Its cognate antigen has yet to be identified. There are no base qualities to consult, and no much larger clone falls within one base. In this chain, TRBV9 is recombined with TRBJ1-1, with no D gene named confidently. The sequences come from CD8+ T cells sorted from blood, collected at week 0. This receptor was identified in a human donor with alopecia areata. In nucleotides, the sequence is TGTGCCAGCAGAACCGACCCGAACACTGAAGCTTTCTTT. Its protein is CASRTDPNTEAFF.